Listed below are T cell receptor beta chains from one sample, sequenced in a study of blood T cells in healthy people across ages. MiXCR was run by TCRdb on the 5' RACE reads, yielding one entry per CDR3 protein. The data hold 1.5 million or so distinct CDR3 sequences, with around 39% observed a single time. Sequencing was performed on blood. The receptor set was obtained from a woman aged 18-29 years in good health. Each CDR3 is given with its conserved first and last residue. D genes are given only for firm matches. The size field is filled for only some rows; it gives once, few, many or a size class.

size,D,J,V,DNA,CDR3
NA,NA,TRBJ1-6,TRBV20-1,TGCAGTGCTAGGGGAACAGGCTTTAATTCACCCCTCCACTTT,CSARGTGFNSPLHF
NA,TRBD2,TRBJ2-5,TRBV20-1,TGCAGTGCTAACCGCCGCGGGGGGACACCCAATGAGCAGTACTTC,CSANRRGGTPNEQYF
NA,NA,TRBJ2-3,TRBV5-1,TGCGCCAGCAGCTTGGGAGGGGCCCCTAGCACAGATACGCAGTATTTT,CASSLGGAPSTDTQYF
NA,NA,TRBJ2-5,TRBV15,TGTGCCACCAGCAGAGATAGCGCAGATCTGGAGACCCAGTACTTC,CATSRDSADLETQYF
NA,NA,TRBJ2-6,TRBV25-1,TGTGCCAGCAAAGGATTTGGGGCCAACGTCCTGACTTTC,CASKGFGANVLTF
NA,NA,TRBJ1-5,TRBV12-3/TRBV12-4,TGTGCCAGCAGTTTCATGGGGGGCAATCAGCCCCAGCATTTT,CASSFMGGNQPQHF
NA,TRBD2,TRBJ2-1,TRBV9,TGTGCCAGCAGCGTCCTTTCTAGCGGGGGGGAGGGGCAGTTCTTC,CASSVLSSGGEGQFF
few,NA,TRBJ2-3,TRBV5-1,TGCGCCAGCAGCTTTATTCTTGGGGGAGATACGCAGTATTTT,CASSFILGGDTQYF
NA,NA,TRBJ1-2,TRBV30,TGTGCCTGGAGCCAGACCGAGGCCGGTGGCTACACCTTC,CAWSQTEAGGYTF
few,NA,TRBJ1-5,TRBV28,TGTGCCAGCAACCCGAGTTTTAGCAATCAGCCCCAGCATTTT,CASNPSFSNQPQHF
few,NA,TRBJ2-3,TRBV27,TGTGCCAGCAGTCCCGGCCCGGGGGATACGCAGTATTTT,CASSPGPGDTQYF
NA,TRBD1,TRBJ1-2,TRBV5-1,TGCGCCAGCAGCACAAAACAGGGGGCGAACTATGGCTACACCTTC,CASSTKQGANYGYTF
NA,NA,TRBJ1-1,TRBV3-1,TGTGCCAGCATCTTAAGGACACTCCCTCCCGCTTTCTTT,CASILRTLPPAFF
few,TRBD1,TRBJ1-6,TRBV5-5,TGTGCCAGCAGCCTAGACAGGGGGATCTCACCCCTCCACTTT,CASSLDRGISPLHF
NA,NA,TRBJ2-7,TRBV5-1,TGCGCCAGCAGCTTGGATATGGTAGTGCGCGAGCAGTACTTC,CASSLDMVVREQYF
NA,TRBD1,TRBJ1-1,TRBV20-1,TGCAGTGCTAGAGATAGGGGGGACAGCCGCGGGGGCACTGAAGCTTTCTTT,CSARDRGDSRGGTEAFF
NA,TRBD2,TRBJ2-5,TRBV7-9,TGTGCCAGCAGCATTCGACCGGGGGGAGAGCAGTACTTC,CASSIRPGGEQYF
few,NA,TRBJ2-3,TRBV7-9,TGTGCCAGCAGCTTCGAGCCGGACAGATATACAGATACGCAGTATTTT,CASSFEPDRYTDTQYF
NA,NA,TRBJ2-5,TRBV7-9,TGTGCCAGCGGGTCGGGTTGGCAGCAAGAGACCCAGTACTTC,CASGSGWQQETQYF
many,NA,TRBJ2-5,TRBV29-1,TGCAGCGTCGTACCGTACACGGAAGAGACCCAGTACTTC,CSVVPYTEETQYF
few,TRBD1,TRBJ2-5,TRBV12-3/TRBV12-4,TGTGCCAGCAGCCGAACAGGGGGCAGTGAGACCCAGTACTTC,CASSRTGGSETQYF
NA,TRBD1,TRBJ1-2,TRBV2,TGTGCCAGCAGCCGACAGGGTAGTTCCTATGGCTACACCTTC,CASSRQGSSYGYTF
NA,NA,TRBJ2-1,TRBV30,TGTGCCTGGAGGTCCGCGATTGAGCAGTTCTTC,CAWRSAIEQFF
NA,NA,TRBJ1-4,TRBV7-9,TGTGCCAGCAGCCTCGCCGTAGCGGCCCGGGAAAAACTGTTTTTT,CASSLAVAAREKLFF
few,TRBD2,TRBJ2-5,TRBV20-1,TGCAGTGCCGGAGGACTAGCGGGAGGAAAAGGCCAAGAGACCCAGTACTTC,CSAGGLAGGKGQETQYF
NA,NA,TRBJ1-1,TRBV11-2,TGTGCCAGCACCCAAACAGGGTCGTTCGTTGAAGCTTTCTTT,CASTQTGSFVEAFF
NA,TRBD2,TRBJ2-1,TRBV29-1,TGCAGCGTTGAATTGGGACTAGCTGATTCCTACAATGAGCAGTTCTTC,CSVELGLADSYNEQFF
few,NA,TRBJ2-1,TRBV28,TGTGCCAGCAGTTTAGAACTGGGCAATGAGCAGTTCTTC,CASSLELGNEQFF
few,TRBD1,TRBJ2-3,TRBV29-1,TGCAGCGTAACCGGGACAGGGGGGAACACAGATACGCAGTATTTT,CSVTGTGGNTDTQYF
few,TRBD2,TRBJ2-1,TRBV2,TGTGCCAGCAGTGAAGAGTTTACTAGCGGGAGAGGGAATGAGCAGTTCTTC,CASSEEFTSGRGNEQFF
NA,TRBD1,TRBJ1-1,TRBV6-6,TGTGCCAGCAGTTACTCCACTCGACAGGGCCCCACTGAAGCTTTCTTT,CASSYSTRQGPTEAFF
NA,NA,TRBJ2-1,TRBV12-3/TRBV12-4,TGTGCCAGCACCCCCTTGGGTGCCTACAATGAGCAGTTCTTC,CASTPLGAYNEQFF
few,TRBD1,TRBJ1-3,TRBV12-3/TRBV12-4,TGTGCCAGCACGGGACAGGGCCGCTCTGGAAACACCATATATTTT,CASTGQGRSGNTIYF
NA,TRBD1,TRBJ2-4,TRBV15,TGTGCCACCAGCAGACTGGGACAGGGGGCCGCCAAAAACATTCAGTACTTC,CATSRLGQGAAKNIQYF
few,NA,TRBJ1-2,TRBV24-1,TGTGCCGTCTCGACGCCGGGGGACTATGGCTACACCTTC,CAVSTPGDYGYTF
many,NA,TRBJ2-1,TRBV6-5,TGTGCCAGCAGGGACCGAACAAAAGGGGATGAGCAGTTCTTC,CASRDRTKGDEQFF
few,TRBD2,TRBJ2-1,TRBV7-9,TGTGCCAGCAGCTTTGGGACTAGGGGTGGGAATGAGCAGTTCTTC,CASSFGTRGGNEQFF
NA,TRBD2,TRBJ2-7,TRBV18,TGTGCCAGCTCACCTCAAGACTCTACTAGCGGGGGTTACGAGCAGTACTTC,CASSPQDSTSGGYEQYF
NA,TRBD2,TRBJ2-1,TRBV14,TGTGCCAGCAGCCGACCAGCGGGGGGCTCCTACAATGAGCAGTTCTTC,CASSRPAGGSYNEQFF
NA,TRBD1,TRBJ2-3,TRBV11-1,TGTGCCAGCAGCCCGATAGTTGTGCGGGACAGGGGCGGCGGGAACGGAGGCCCAGATACGCAGTATTTT,CASSPIVVRDRGGGNGGPDTQYF
NA,NA,TRBJ1-1,TRBV7-8,TGTGCCAGCAGCTTAAATCGGGAAAGGACTGAAGCTTTCTTT,CASSLNRERTEAFF
NA,NA,TRBJ2-7,TRBV10-3,TGTGCCACGCGGATCTACAGCAACTACGAGCAGTACTTC,CATRIYSNYEQYF
few,TRBD1,TRBJ1-2,TRBV27,TGTGCCAGCACCCAGGCAGGGGGCGTCTATGGCTACACCTTC,CASTQAGGVYGYTF
NA,NA,TRBJ1-4,TRBV20-1,TGCAGTGCTAGGGACCAGCCAACTAATGAAAAACTGTTTTTT,CSARDQPTNEKLFF
few,NA,TRBJ2-7,TRBV7-6,TGTGCCAGCAGCCCTAATCCCGACCAGCGGTACGAGCAGTACTTC,CASSPNPDQRYEQYF
many,NA,TRBJ1-2,TRBV3-1,TGTGCCAGCAGCCAAGATGGGCTAAGGCCCCGAGGGGGCTACACCTTC,CASSQDGLRPRGGYTF
NA,TRBD2,TRBJ2-3,TRBV20-1,TGCAGTGCTAGAGGGGGTGAAGCGGGGGGCTTTGGTACGCAGTATTTT,CSARGGEAGGFGTQYF
NA,TRBD1,TRBJ2-5,TRBV6-1,TGTGCCCGCCACCTACGAAATCCGGGACAGGGTATGGTGATCGGGGAGACCCAGTACTTC,CARHLRNPGQGMVIGETQYF